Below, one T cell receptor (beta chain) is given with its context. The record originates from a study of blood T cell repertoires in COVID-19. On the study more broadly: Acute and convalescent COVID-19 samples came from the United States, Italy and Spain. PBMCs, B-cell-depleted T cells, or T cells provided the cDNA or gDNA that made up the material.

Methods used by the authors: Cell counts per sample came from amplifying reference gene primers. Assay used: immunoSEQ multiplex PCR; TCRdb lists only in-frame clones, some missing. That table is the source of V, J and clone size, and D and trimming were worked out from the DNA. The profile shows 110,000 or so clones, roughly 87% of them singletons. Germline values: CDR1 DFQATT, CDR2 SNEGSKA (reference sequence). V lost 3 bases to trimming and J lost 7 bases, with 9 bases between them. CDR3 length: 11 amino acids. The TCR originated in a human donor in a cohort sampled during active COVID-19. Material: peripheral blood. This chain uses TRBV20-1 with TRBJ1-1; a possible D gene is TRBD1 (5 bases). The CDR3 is CSASDSFEAFF. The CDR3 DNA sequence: TGCAGTGCTAGTGACAGTTTTGAAGCTTTCTTT.